The entry that follows covers one T cell receptor (beta chain) sequence. Unmatched junction bases numbered 6, after V lost 4 bases and J lost 6 bases. This CDR3 is 13 amino acids long. Germline CDR1 SGHRS, CDR2 YFSETQ. In the original processing: Reference gene primer amplification gave estimated nucleated cell counts. Data came from immunoSEQ multiplex PCR; TCRdb stores just in-frame clones and leaves some out. That table gives V, J and clone size, and the DNA gave D and trimming. The sample includes hundreds of thousands of clones, about 90% of them seen just once. The data originate from a study of blood T cell repertoires in COVID-19. Overall study context: Samples of COVID-19 (acute and convalescent) were obtained from the United States, Italy and Spain. Sources were T cells, B-cell-depleted T cells, or PBMCs; the material itself was cDNA or gDNA.

Recruited during active infection, patients (from Seattle) were subsequently followed longitudinally. This rearrangement joins TRBV5-1 to TRBJ1-2; 7 bases line up with TRBD1. Sequencing used peripheral blood. The source of this sequence is a woman in her twenties or thirties with COVID-19, enrolled during active disease. The CDR3 nucleotides read TGCGCCAGCAGCCCTGGACAGGTGGATGGCTACACCTTC. Amino acid sequence: CASSPGQVDGYTF.